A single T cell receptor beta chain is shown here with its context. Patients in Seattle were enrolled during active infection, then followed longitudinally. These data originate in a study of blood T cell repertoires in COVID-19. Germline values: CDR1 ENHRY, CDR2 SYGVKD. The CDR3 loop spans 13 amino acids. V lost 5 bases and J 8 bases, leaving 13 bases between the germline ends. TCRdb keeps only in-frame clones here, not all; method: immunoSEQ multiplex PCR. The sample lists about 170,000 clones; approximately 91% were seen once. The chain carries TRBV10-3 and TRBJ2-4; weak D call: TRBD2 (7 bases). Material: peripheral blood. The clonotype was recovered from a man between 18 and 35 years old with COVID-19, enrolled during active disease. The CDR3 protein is CAISIQGGDIQYF. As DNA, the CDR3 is TGTGCCATCAGTATACAGGGAGGGGACATTCAGTACTTC.